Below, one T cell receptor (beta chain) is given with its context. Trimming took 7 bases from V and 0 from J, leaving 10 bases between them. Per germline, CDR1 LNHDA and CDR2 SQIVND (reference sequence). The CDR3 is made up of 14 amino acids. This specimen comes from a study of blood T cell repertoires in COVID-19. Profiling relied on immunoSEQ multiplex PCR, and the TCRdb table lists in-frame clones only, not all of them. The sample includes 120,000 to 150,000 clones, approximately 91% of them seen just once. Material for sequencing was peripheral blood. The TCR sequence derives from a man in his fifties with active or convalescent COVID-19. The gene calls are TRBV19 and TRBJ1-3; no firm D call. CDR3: CASTMGVSGNTIYF. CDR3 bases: TGTGCCAGTACCATGGGAGTCTCTGGAAACACCATATATTTT.